This T cell receptor beta chain was identified during a study of shared clonotypes between healthy human individuals. Study results and limitations: Clonotype sharing across donors was expected to vary with sequencing depth.

The CDR3 is 14 residues long. Germline V CDR1 and CDR2: MNHNS, SASEGT. Trimming cost V 4 bases and J 3 bases; bases outside gene matches: 5. This table comes from immunoSEQ multiplex PCR, and its TCRdb copy is limited to in-frame clones, with some not included. The sample holds about 490,000 clones, approximately 80% seen once. A word on this clone: Its antigen is currently unknown.

The receptor was isolated from a woman aged 40 to 55 in good health. Some clones in this sample may be carry-over from other donors' samples. J is TRBJ2-7 and V is TRBV6-1, with 8 bases aligning to TRBD1. Sequencing was performed on PBMCs. CDR3 DNA sequence: TGTGCCAGCAGTGTGGACAGGGCGGGCTACGAGCAGTACTTC. Its translation: CASSVDRAGYEQYF.